Following are 30 T cell receptor beta chains from one sample sequenced in a study of neurological immune-mediated disorders. TCRdb re-derived calls from the 5' RACE reads in MiXCR, one entry per CDR3 protein. This sample yields about 51,000 distinct CDR3 sequences, of which roughly 17% are seen a single time; about 4.7% belongs to the top ten. Material: PBMCs. These TCRs come from a man between 60 and 70 years old in good health.

This chain joins TRBV2 and TRBJ2-3; D unresolved. The V end was cut by 7 bases, the J end by 1 base, with 15 bases between. Germline loops: CDR1 SNHLY, CDR2 FYNNEI. The CDR3 has 15 amino acids. The CDR3 nucleotides are TGTGCCAGCACCTTCCCGACTGGCGGCACAGATACGCAGTATTTT. Translating it yields CASTFPTGGTDTQYF.

At least ten counts were recorded for this clonotype. The chain recombines TRBV12-3 or TRBV12-4 with TRBJ2-7; tentatively, D is TRBD1 (6 bases). This CDR3 is built from 15 residues. V lost 6 bases and J lost 1, with 16 bases in between. DNA of the CDR3: TGTGCCAGCAGGACAGGCGGCCAGGCTTCCTACGAGCAGTACTTC. It codes for CASRTGGQASYEQYF.

On this clonotype: Being one base from a much bigger clone, this may be a read error. This chain uses TRBV27 with TRBJ2-7; the D gene is possibly TRBD1 (6 bases). Germline V lookup: CDR1 MNHEY, CDR2 SMNVEV (reference sequence). This CDR3 has 15 residues. CDR3: CASSLGGAVAYEQHF. CDR3 bases: TGTGCCAGCAGTTTAGGGGGCGCGGTAGCCTACGAGCAGCACTTC.

On this clonotype itself: Because the CDR3's place on the DNA is in doubt, the DNA is left out and the CDR3 is given as listed by TCRdb. The rearrangement links TRBV2 to TRBJ2-2. Looked up from germline, CDR1 is SNHLY and CDR2 is FYNNEI. Counting both end residues, the CDR3 totals 17 amino acids. CDR3 sequence reads: CASSEPKGRGTPGSCFF.

This clonotype was counted many times. Written as DNA, the CDR3 is TGTGCCAGCAGTTCCTTCGCCGATGAGCAGTTCTTC. This encodes CASSSFADEQFF. The chain uses TRBV6-2 or TRBV6-3 and TRBJ2-1; no clear D gene. The CDR3 is 12 amino acids. The ends were cut back, 4 bases at V and 8 bases at J, with 9 bases in the middle. Germline lookup yields CDR1 MNHEY and CDR2 SVGEGT.

In this sample, this clonotype turned up many times. The rearrangement uses TRBV7-6 and TRBJ2-7, with 9 bases lining up with TRBD1. Trimming removed 1 base from V and 2 bases from J; junction bases left unmatched: 6. Germline V gene lookup returns CDR1 SGHVS and CDR2 FNYEAQ. The CDR3 covers 16 residues. In DNA, the CDR3 is TGTGCCAGCAGCTTAGGTGGACAGGGGACTCCCTACGAGCAGTACTTC. It specifies CASSLGGQGTPYEQYF.

This clonotype has a count of ten or more. The rearrangement links TRBV28 to TRBJ1-5; 8 positions agree with TRBD1. There are 14 residues in the CDR3. Per the germline V gene, CDR1 is MDHEN and CDR2 is SYDVKM. After removal of 7 bases from V and 6 bases from J, the junction contained 8 bases not matched to a gene. CDR3 sequence reads: CASTTDRAIQPQHF. CDR3 DNA sequence: TGTGCCAGCACCACGGACAGGGCAATTCAGCCCCAGCATTTT.

This clonotype was recorded at least ten times. As DNA, the CDR3 is TGTGCCAGCAGTTTTATGCGACTAGCGGGTAATTTGGATACGCAGTATTTT. It specifies CASSFMRLAGNLDTQYF. The chain employs TRBV12-3 or TRBV12-4 and TRBJ2-3; TRBD2 agrees at 10 bases. V was clipped by 3 bases and J by 6 bases; unmatched bases: 12. The CDR3 extends over 17 amino acids.

This clonotype appeared many times. This chain joins TRBV7-2 and TRBJ2-3; 7 positions match TRBD2. The CDR3 consists of 15 residues. Trimming cost V 6 bases and J 11 bases; bases outside gene matches: 17. Germline lookup yields CDR1 SGHTA and CDR2 FQGNSA. The CDR3 loop reads CASSSSGGSLVLQYF. The CDR3 region has the DNA TGTGCCAGCAGTTCCTCGGGCGGGAGCCTGGTGTTGCAGTATTTT.

This clonotype was seen at least ten times. The V and J genes are TRBV29-1 and TRBJ2-1, with 11 bases fitting TRBD1. Germline lookup yields CDR1 SQVTM and CDR2 ANQGSEA. The junction had 1 base not matched to a gene; V was cut back by 6 bases and J by 0 bases. The CDR3 spans 14 residues. CDR3 bases: TGCAGCGTGGGACAGGGGGACTCCTACAATGAGCAGTTCTTC. It codes for CSVGQGDSYNEQFF.

The J gene is TRBJ1-6, the V gene TRBV5-4; no firm D call. CDR3 length: 17 amino acids. Germline assignment: CDR1 SGHNT and CDR2 YYREEE (reference sequence). Trimming stripped 0 bases from V and 0 bases from J, with 10 bases between. The CDR3 coding sequence is TGTGCCAGCAGCTTGGGCCCCGCCGGCTCCTATAATTCACCCCTCCACTTT. It specifies CASSLGPAGSYNSPLHF. The full variable domain, rest sourced from reference TRBV5-4 and TRBJ1-6, is ETGVTQSPTHLIKTRGQQVTLRCSSQSGHNTVSWYQQALGQGPQFIFQYYREEENGRGNFPPRFSGLQFPNYSSELNVNALELDDSALYLCASSLGPAGSYNSPLHFGNGTRLTVT.

This clonotype has more than one count but fewer than ten. This chain joins TRBV12-3 or TRBV12-4 and TRBJ2-7; D is unresolved. The germline V and J ends were trimmed by 6 bases and 2 bases, with 11 bases remaining between them. The CDR3 runs 13 residues. CDR3 in DNA: TGTGCCAGCAGCTCACCCCCCCCCTACGAGCAGTACTTC. Its translation is CASSSPPPYEQYF.

At least ten counts were recorded for this clonotype. The chain has TRBV27 and TRBJ1-2; a possible D gene is TRBD1 (6 bases). Trimming took off 6 bases at V and 7 bases at J, with 15 bases between the two ends. Germline V CDR1 and CDR2: MNHEY, SMNVEV (reference sequence). The CDR3 has 13 residues. This chain's CDR3 is CASRLQGVGGYTF. The DNA of the CDR3 is TGTGCCAGCAGATTACAGGGAGTCGGTGGCTACACCTTC.

There are a few counts of this clonotype. This rearrangement joins TRBV12-3 or TRBV12-4 to TRBJ1-1, with no clear D. The CDR3 sequence is 13 residues long. Trimming took off 5 bases at V and 4 bases at J, with 11 bases between the two ends. CDR3 amino acids: CASSEREVTEAFF. CDR3 in DNA: TGTGCCAGCAGTGAGCGGGAAGTCACTGAAGCTTTCTTT.

The chain carries TRBV6-2 or TRBV6-3 and TRBJ2-5; a possible D gene is TRBD1 (8 bases). Deletions cut 7 bases from V and 1 base from J, with 19 bases between. The CDR3 loop spans 16 amino acids. Germline CDR1 is MNHEY and CDR2 is SVGEGT. CDR3 coding DNA: TGTGCCAGCACCCAGGGGGCGGGAGTCCCCCAAGAGACCCAGTACTTC. This gives the protein CASTQGAGVPQETQYF.

In its sample, this clonotype was seen many times. A much larger clone lies a single base off, so this may be a read error. The J gene is TRBJ2-1, the V gene TRBV20-1, with D possibly being TRBD2 (6 bases). Germline CDR1 and CDR2: DFQATT and SNEGSKA (reference sequence). The CDR3 contains 15 residues. V lost 7 bases to trimming and J lost 2 bases, with 18 bases between them. The CDR3 spells CSVPPGGMPYNEQFF. The CDR3 nucleotides are TGCAGTGTCCCCCCGGGCGGGATGCCCTACAATGAGCAGTTCTTC.

DNA for the CDR3: TGTGCCATCAGTGAGCGGGGAGAGACCCAGTACTTC. This sequence encodes CAISERGETQYF. The V and J genes are TRBV10-3 and TRBJ2-5, with D maybe TRBD2 (5 bases). This CDR3 spans 12 amino acids. Between the trimmed V and J ends, which lost 2 bases and 4 bases, there was a span of 5 bases. Germline-derived CDR1 and CDR2 are ENHRY and SYGVKD.

At least ten counts were recorded for this clonotype. The chain recombines TRBV7-9 with TRBJ1-2, with 8 bases aligning to TRBD1. The CDR3 spans 13 residues. The germline CDR1 and CDR2 sequences are SEHNR and FQNEAQ (reference sequence). Germline trimming cut 3 bases from V and 8 bases from J; bases unmatched to any gene: 5. Written as DNA, the CDR3 is TGTGCCAGCAGCTTTACAGGGGGTCAAGGCTACACCTTC. Its translation: CASSFTGGQGYTF.

This clonotype was seen many times. The V call is TRBV6-6, the J call TRBJ2-1, with TRBD2 matching over 8 bases. Looked up from germline, CDR1 is MNHNY and CDR2 is SVGAGI (reference sequence). This CDR3 region has 15 residues. After removal of 1 base from V and 6 bases from J, the junction contained 5 bases not matched to a gene. In DNA form, the CDR3 reads TGTGCCAGCAGTTACTTCCCGGGAGGGGGCAATGAGCAGTTCTTC. It encodes CASSYFPGGGNEQFF.

This clonotype was seen a few times. This chain links TRBV11-1 with TRBJ2-7; D might be TRBD2 (6 bases). There are 16 residues in the CDR3. V gave up 1 base and J gave up 2 bases, with 15 bases separating them. Germline V gives CDR1 SGHAT, CDR2 FQDESV (reference sequence). Here the CDR3 reads CASSLGTGLIPYEQYF. CDR3 nucleotide sequence: TGTGCCAGCAGCTTAGGGACGGGACTGATCCCCTACGAGCAGTACTTC.

The sample holds many counts of this clonotype. The J gene is TRBJ2-1, the V gene TRBV5-1; 8 bases align to TRBD2. After removal of 0 bases from V and 6 bases from J, the junction contained 5 bases not matched to a gene. CDR1 SGHRS and CDR2 YFSETQ come from the germline V gene. The CDR3 extends over 15 amino acids. The CDR3 loop reads CASSLDGRASNEQFF. As DNA, the CDR3 is TGCGCCAGCAGCTTGGACGGGAGGGCCAGCAATGAGCAGTTCTTC.

This clonotype was seen repeatedly, ten times or more. The V and J genes are TRBV12-3 or TRBV12-4 and TRBJ2-2, with 10 positions matching TRBD2. This CDR3 region has 17 residues. J was trimmed by 7 bases and V by 9 bases; bases with no gene match: 17. The CDR3 spells CASRLGGGLAIGGELFF. The CDR3 nucleotides are TGTGCCAGTCGCCTAGGGGGGGGACTAGCGATCGGCGGGGAGCTGTTTTTT.

This clonotype was counted ten times or more. The chain uses TRBV20-1 and TRBJ2-7, with D perhaps TRBD1 or TRBD2 (5 bases each). CDR1 and CDR2 from the germline V gene are DFQATT and SNEGSKA (reference sequence). There are 16 residues in the CDR3. V lost 5 bases to trimming and J lost 2 bases, with 22 bases between them. CDR3 coding DNA: TGCAGTGCTGGGACGTCTTTCGCCAGCGGAGCCTACGAGCAGTACTTC. Amino acid sequence: CSAGTSFASGAYEQYF.

Worth noting for this clonotype: Given a much more abundant clone one base away, this may be a read error. J is TRBJ2-2 and V is TRBV7-2; D is possibly TRBD1 or TRBD2 (5 bases each). The CDR3 contains 15 residues. CDR1 is SGHTA and CDR2 is FQGNSA in the germline V gene. CDR3 region: CASSDRGAGTGEPFF. The CDR3 DNA sequence: TGTGCCAGCAGCGACCGAGGGGCTGGGACCGGGGAGCCGTTTTTT. The full variable domain, in which reference TRBV7-2 and TRBJ2-2 provide the parts outside the CDR3, is GAGVSQSPSNKVTEKGKDVELRCDPISGHTALYWYRQSLGQGLEFLIYFQGNSAPDKSGLPSDRFSAERTGGSVSTLTIQRTQQEDSAVYLCASSDRGAGTGEPFFGEGSRLTVL.

Comments on this clonotype: Since a much larger clone is just one base distant, this may be a read error. The chain uses TRBV5-8 and TRBJ2-3, with D possibly TRBD2 on 6 matching bases. CDR3 length: 14 residues. Germline assignment: CDR1 SGHTS and CDR2 YDEGEE. The CDR3 DNA is TGTGTCAGCAGCCCTCTAGCGAGCACAGATACGCAGTATTTT. Translation: CVSSPLASTDTQYF.

The V gene is TRBV15, the J gene TRBJ2-6, with TRBD1 matching over 12 bases. The V segment lost 4 bases and the J segment 2 bases; nucleotides outside the gene matches: 9. The CDR3 totals 19 residues. CDR1 is LNHNV, CDR2 YYDKDF, per germline (reference sequence). CDR3 residues: CATSIRHGTGGTGANVLTF. CDR3 coding DNA: TGTGCCACCAGCATCCGGCACGGGACAGGGGGCACTGGGGCCAACGTCCTGACTTTC.

This clonotype was counted many times. The chain couples TRBV4-2 to TRBJ2-5; D tentatively fits TRBD1 or TRBD2 (5 bases each). The CDR3 length is 16 residues. The V gene lost 4 bases and the J gene lost 1 base, with 16 bases spanning the gap. Germline CDR1 LGHNA, CDR2 YNFKEQ. CDR3 nucleotides: TGTGCCAGCAGCCTTGGGACGGATACAACCCAAGAGACCCAGTACTTC. Amino acids: CASSLGTDTTQETQYF.

The table lists this clonotype with many counts. The gene calls are TRBV27 and TRBJ1-1; 11 nucleotides match TRBD1. Looked up from germline, CDR1 is MNHEY and CDR2 is SMNVEV (reference sequence). V was clipped by 3 bases and J by 5 bases; unmatched bases: 8. The CDR3 loop spans 16 amino acids. The CDR3 DNA reads as TGTGCCAGCAGTTTGCGGGACAGGGGGGTGGGAACTGAAGCTTTCTTT. Protein sequence: CASSLRDRGVGTEAFF.

This clonotype was counted many times. The J gene is TRBJ2-2, the V gene TRBV7-3, with D tentatively TRBD1 or TRBD2 (5 bases each). Germline assignment: CDR1 SGHTA and CDR2 FQGTGA. The V gene lost 5 bases and the J gene lost 6 bases, with 13 bases spanning the gap. The CDR3 is 14 residues long. CDR3 sequence reads: CASSLNTGPGELFF. The CDR3 nucleotides read TGTGCCAGCAGCCTCAACACGGGACCCGGGGAGCTGTTTTTT. The whole variable domain, remainder taken from reference TRBV7-3 and TRBJ2-2, is GAGVSQTPSNKVTEKGKYVELRCDPISGHTALYWYRQSLGQGPEFLIYFQGTGAADDSGLPNDRFFAVRPEGSVSTLKIQRTERGDSAVYLCASSLNTGPGELFFGEGSRLTVL.

This clonotype showed up many times. CDR3 sequence: CATSINTGPQHF. The CDR3 coding sequence is TGTGCCACCAGCATCAATACGGGACCCCAGCATTTT. This chain connects TRBV15 to TRBJ1-5; D is unclear. Germline V CDR1 and CDR2: LNHNV, YYDKDF (reference sequence). V was cut by 4 bases and J by 10 bases, with 11 bases left in between. This CDR3 spans 12 amino acids.